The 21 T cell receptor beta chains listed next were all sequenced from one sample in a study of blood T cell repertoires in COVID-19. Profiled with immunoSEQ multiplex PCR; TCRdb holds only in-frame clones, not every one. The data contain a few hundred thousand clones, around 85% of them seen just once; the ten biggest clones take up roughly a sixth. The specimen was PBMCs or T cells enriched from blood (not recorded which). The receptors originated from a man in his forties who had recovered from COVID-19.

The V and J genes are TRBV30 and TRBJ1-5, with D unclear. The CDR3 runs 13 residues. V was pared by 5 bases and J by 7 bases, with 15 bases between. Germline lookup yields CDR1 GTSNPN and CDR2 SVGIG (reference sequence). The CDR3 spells CAWGDGGGQPQHF. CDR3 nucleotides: TGTGCCTGGGGAGACGGCGGAGGACAGCCCCAGCATTTT.

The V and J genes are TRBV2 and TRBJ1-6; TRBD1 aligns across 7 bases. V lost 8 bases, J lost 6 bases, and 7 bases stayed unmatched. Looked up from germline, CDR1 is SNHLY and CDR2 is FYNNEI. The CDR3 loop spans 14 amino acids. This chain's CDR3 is CASQVGQSNSPLHF. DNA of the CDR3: TGTGCCAGCCAGGTGGGACAGAGTAATTCACCCCTCCACTTT.

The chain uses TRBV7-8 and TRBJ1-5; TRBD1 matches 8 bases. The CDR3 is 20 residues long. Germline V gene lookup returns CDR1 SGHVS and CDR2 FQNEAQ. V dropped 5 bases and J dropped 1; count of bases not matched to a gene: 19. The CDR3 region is CASSRVQGARSPVSNQPQHF. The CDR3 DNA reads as TGTGCCAGCAGCAGAGTGCAGGGGGCGAGATCCCCCGTAAGCAATCAGCCCCAGCATTTT.

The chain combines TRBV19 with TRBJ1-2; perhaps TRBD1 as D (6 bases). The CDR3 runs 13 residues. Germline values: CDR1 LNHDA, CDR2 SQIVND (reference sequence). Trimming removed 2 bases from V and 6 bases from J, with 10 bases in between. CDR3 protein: CASSITGSNGYTF. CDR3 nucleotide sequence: TGTGCCAGTAGTATAACAGGGTCCAATGGCTACACCTTC.

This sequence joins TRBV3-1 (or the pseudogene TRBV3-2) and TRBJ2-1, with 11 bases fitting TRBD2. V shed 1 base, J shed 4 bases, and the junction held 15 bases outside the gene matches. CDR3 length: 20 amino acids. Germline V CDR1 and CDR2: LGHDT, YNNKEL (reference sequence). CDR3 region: CASSQGTSGSLSRRYNEQFF. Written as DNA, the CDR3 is TGTGCCAGCAGCCAAGGAACTAGCGGGAGTCTTTCAAGACGTTACAATGAGCAGTTCTTC.

For the CDR3, the DNA is TGCGCCAGCAGCCAAGTCCTTGGAAACACCATATATTTT. This codes for CASSQVLGNTIYF. This chain uses TRBV4-1 with TRBJ1-3, with no clear D. V gave up 1 base and J gave up 3 bases, with 4 bases separating them. There are 13 residues in the CDR3. Germline V lookup: CDR1 MGHRA, CDR2 YSYEKL.

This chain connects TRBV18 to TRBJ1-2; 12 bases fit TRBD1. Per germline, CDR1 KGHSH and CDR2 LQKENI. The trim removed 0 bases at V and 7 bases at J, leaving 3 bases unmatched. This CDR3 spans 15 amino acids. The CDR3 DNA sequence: TGTGCCAGCTCACCACCGGGACAGGGGGCCGGTGGCTACACCTTC. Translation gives CASSPPGQGAGGYTF.

The CDR3 nucleotides read TGTGCCAGCAGATCAGACAGGGGCCGGGAGCAGTACTTC. Translation gives CASRSDRGREQYF. This chain joins TRBV27 and TRBJ2-7; 8 bases align to TRBD1. With V trimmed by 6 bases and J by 7 bases, 8 bases remained unmatched. This CDR3 comprises 13 residues. The germline CDR1 and CDR2 sequences are MNHEY and SMNVEV (reference sequence).

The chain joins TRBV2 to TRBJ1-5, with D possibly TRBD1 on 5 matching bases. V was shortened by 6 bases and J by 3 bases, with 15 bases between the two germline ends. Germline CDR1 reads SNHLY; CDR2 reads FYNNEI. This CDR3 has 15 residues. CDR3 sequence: CASRAGGGNNQPQHF. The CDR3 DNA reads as TGTGCCAGCAGGGCTGGGGGGGGAAACAATCAGCCCCAGCATTTT.

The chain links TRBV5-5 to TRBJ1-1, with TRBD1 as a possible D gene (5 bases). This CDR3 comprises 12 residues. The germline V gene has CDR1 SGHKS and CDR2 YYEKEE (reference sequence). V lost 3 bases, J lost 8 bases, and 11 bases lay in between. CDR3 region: CASSSGLGEAFF. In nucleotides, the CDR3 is TGTGCCAGCAGCTCGGGACTGGGGGAAGCTTTCTTT.

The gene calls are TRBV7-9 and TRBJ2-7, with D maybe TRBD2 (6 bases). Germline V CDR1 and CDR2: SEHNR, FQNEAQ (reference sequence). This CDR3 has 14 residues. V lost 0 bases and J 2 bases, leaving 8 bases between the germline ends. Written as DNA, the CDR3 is TGTGCCAGCAGCTTAGCGGGGGGTCCCTACGAGCAGTACTTC. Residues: CASSLAGGPYEQYF.

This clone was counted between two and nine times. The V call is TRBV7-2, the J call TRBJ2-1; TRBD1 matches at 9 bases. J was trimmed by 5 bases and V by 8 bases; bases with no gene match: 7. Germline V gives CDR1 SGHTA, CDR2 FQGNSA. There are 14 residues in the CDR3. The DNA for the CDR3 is TGTGCCAGCCGAAGACAGGGGGGTGACAATGAGCAGTTCTTC. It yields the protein CASRRQGGDNEQFF.

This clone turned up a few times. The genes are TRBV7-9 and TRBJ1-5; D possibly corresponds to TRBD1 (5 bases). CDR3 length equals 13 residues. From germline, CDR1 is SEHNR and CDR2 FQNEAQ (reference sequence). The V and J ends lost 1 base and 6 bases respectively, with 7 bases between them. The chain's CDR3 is CASSLGGFQPQHF. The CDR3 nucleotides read TGTGCCAGCAGCTTAGGGGGCTTTCAGCCCCAGCATTTT.

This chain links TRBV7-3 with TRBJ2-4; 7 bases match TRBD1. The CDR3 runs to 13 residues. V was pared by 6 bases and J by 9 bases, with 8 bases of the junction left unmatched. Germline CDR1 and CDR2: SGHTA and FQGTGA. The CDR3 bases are TGTGCCAGCAGTTCAGACAGGGTCGGCATTCAGTACTTC. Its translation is CASSSDRVGIQYF.

The CDR3 nucleotides are TGCGCCAGCAAGGGGGATCAGAACACTGAAGCTTTCTTT. This translates into CASKGDQNTEAFF. The chain uses TRBV4-1 and TRBJ1-1; D is possibly TRBD1 (6 bases). V lost 7 bases and J lost 1, with 10 bases in between. Germline loops: CDR1 MGHRA, CDR2 YSYEKL. The CDR3 loop spans 13 amino acids.

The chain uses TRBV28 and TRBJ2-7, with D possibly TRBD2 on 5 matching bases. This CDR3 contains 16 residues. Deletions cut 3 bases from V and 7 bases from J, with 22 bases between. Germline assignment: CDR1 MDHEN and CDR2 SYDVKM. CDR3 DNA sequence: TGTGCCAGCAGTTTCCTAGGCAGCGGAACTATAGGGGAGCAGTACTTC. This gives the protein CASSFLGSGTIGEQYF.

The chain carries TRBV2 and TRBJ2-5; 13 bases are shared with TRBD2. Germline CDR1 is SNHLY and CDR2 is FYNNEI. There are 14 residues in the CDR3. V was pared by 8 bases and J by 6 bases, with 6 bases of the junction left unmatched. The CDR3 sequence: CASRTSGSVKTQYF. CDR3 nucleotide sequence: TGTGCCAGCCGGACTAGCGGGAGTGTGAAGACCCAGTACTTC.

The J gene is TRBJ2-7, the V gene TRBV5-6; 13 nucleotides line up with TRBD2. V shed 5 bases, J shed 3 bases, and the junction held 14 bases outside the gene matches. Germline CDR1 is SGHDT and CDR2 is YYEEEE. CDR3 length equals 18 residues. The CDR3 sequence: CASRSRGGLAGALYEQYF. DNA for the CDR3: TGTGCCAGCAGATCGCGCGGAGGACTAGCGGGAGCCCTCTACGAGCAGTACTTC.

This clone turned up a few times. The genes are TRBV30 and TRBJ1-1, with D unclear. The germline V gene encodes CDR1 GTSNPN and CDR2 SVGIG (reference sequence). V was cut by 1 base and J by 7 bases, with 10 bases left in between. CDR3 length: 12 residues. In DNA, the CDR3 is TGTGCCTGGAGTGCCGAGACTGGTGAAGCTTTCTTT. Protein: CAWSAETGEAFF.

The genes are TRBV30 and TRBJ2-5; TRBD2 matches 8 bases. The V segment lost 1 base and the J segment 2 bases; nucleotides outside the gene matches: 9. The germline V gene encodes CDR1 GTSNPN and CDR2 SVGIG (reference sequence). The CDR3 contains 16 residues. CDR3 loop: CAWSGAGGGGQETQYF. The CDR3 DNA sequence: TGTGCCTGGAGTGGGGCGGGAGGCGGGGGTCAAGAGACCCAGTACTTC.

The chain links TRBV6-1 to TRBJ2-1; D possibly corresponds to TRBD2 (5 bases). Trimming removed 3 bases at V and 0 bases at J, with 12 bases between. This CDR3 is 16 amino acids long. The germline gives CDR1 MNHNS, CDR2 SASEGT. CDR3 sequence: CASSERAVGSYNEQFF. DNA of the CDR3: TGTGCCAGCAGTGAGCGGGCAGTGGGCTCCTACAATGAGCAGTTCTTC.